The 5 T cell receptor beta chains reported below all come from one sample, sequenced in a study of monozygotic twins with inflammatory bowel disease. TCRdb reworked the 5' RACE reads into one entry per CDR3 protein, no DNA. The listing contains approximately 150,000 distinct CDR3 sequences. Sequencing input: blood. The receptors derive from a human donor with ulcerative colitis or Crohn's disease, or a healthy co-twin of an affected twin (not recorded which).

This chain uses TRBV3-1 with TRBJ1-1; the D call of TRBD1 rests on TCRdb alone, since no DNA is present to check it. This CDR3 is built from 14 residues. The germline CDR1 and CDR2 sequences are LGHDT and YNNKEL (reference sequence). The CDR3 spells CASRPTELNTEAFF.

The gene calls are TRBV3-1 and TRBJ2-1; TCRdb proposes TRBD1, but this gene call is untestable without DNA. The CDR3 consists of 16 residues. Germline loops: CDR1 LGHDT, CDR2 YNNKEL (reference sequence). The CDR3 region is CASSPRQGVSYNEQFF.

This chain joins TRBV29-1 and TRBJ1-2. This CDR3 has 11 residues. The germline gives CDR1 SQVTM, CDR2 ANQGSEA. The CDR3 is CSVEAIYGYIF.

The chain is built from TRBV28 and TRBJ1-5. This CDR3 comprises 14 residues. Per germline, CDR1 MDHEN and CDR2 SYDVKM. CDR3 protein: CASSLSSFGQPQHF.

The rearrangement uses TRBV5-1 and TRBJ2-3. Germline-derived CDR1 and CDR2 are SGHRS and YFSETQ. The CDR3 runs 12 residues. CDR3 loop: CASSFDRDTQYF.